One sample yielded the 3 T cell receptor beta chains listed below, sequenced in a study of blood T cell repertoires in COVID-19. TCRdb's table, derived via immunoSEQ multiplex PCR, lists solely in-frame clones and lacks some. This table has about 84,000 clones, 80% to 90% appearing once. Sequencing was done on a sample of peripheral blood. The receptors here all came from a woman older than 75 with acute or convalescent COVID-19.

The rearrangement uses TRBV5-1 and TRBJ1-5, with a weak D call TRBD1 (6 bases). Germline CDR1 reads SGHRS; CDR2 reads YFSETQ. Trimming left V 0 bases short and J 3 bases short, with 10 bases between. The CDR3 contains 15 residues. The CDR3 region is CASSLDGGLNQPQHF. In nucleotides, the CDR3 is TGCGCCAGCAGCTTGGACGGGGGGCTCAATCAGCCCCAGCATTTT.

This chain joins TRBV6-2 or TRBV6-3 and TRBJ1-5; no clear D. Trimming left V 2 bases short and J 3 bases short, with 17 bases between. The CDR3 extends over 17 amino acids. Germline CDR1 reads MNHEY; CDR2 reads SVGEGT. The CDR3 bases are TGTGCCAGCAGTTACCTCGGGGAGGTGTGGAACAATCAGCCCCAGCATTTT. Residues: CASSYLGEVWNNQPQHF.

This chain joins TRBV19 and TRBJ2-7; 9 bases agree with TRBD1. Germline CDR1 is LNHDA and CDR2 is SQIVND (reference sequence). The CDR3 has 14 amino acids. The trim removed 7 bases at V and 5 bases at J, leaving 9 bases unmatched. The CDR3 region is CASMGQGLSNEQYF. The CDR3 region has the DNA TGTGCCAGTATGGGACAGGGCCTAAGTAACGAGCAGTACTTC.